The 31 T cell receptor beta chains given below trace back to one sample, sequenced in a study of T cells in Graves' hyperthyroidism and ophthalmopathy. Amplification targeted TCR beta CDR3 regions from RNA transcripts. Carried out on the TCR CDR3, a first-round RT-PCR used the HTBI primer set. MiXCR, applied by TCRdb to the multiplex PCR reads, yields one record per CDR3 protein. Among approximately 370,000 distinct CDR3 sequences listed, around 14% were seen once. Sequencing used blood. Every receptor here comes from a woman aged 30 to 39 with Graves' hyperthyroidism.

This clonotype has ten or more counts. The rearrangement joins TRBV20-1 to TRBJ1-5; a possible D gene is TRBD1 (5 bases). The germline V gene encodes CDR1 DFQATT and CDR2 SNEGSKA (reference sequence). V dropped 7 bases and J dropped 2 bases, with 12 bases sitting between them. This CDR3 contains 13 residues. The CDR3 loop reads CSVKGEGNQPQHF. The CDR3 DNA reads TGCAGTGTTAAAGGGGAAGGCAATCAGCCCCAGCATTTT.

J is TRBJ1-5 and V is TRBV19; D is perhaps TRBD1 (5 bases). The CDR3 sequence is 15 residues long. Germline values: CDR1 LNHDA, CDR2 SQIVND (reference sequence). The V gene lost 3 bases and the J gene lost 5 bases, with 14 bases spanning the gap. The CDR3 spells CASSISGALHQPQHF. CDR3 bases: TGTGCCAGTAGTATTTCTGGGGCGCTTCATCAGCCCCAGCATTTT.

The chain joins TRBV28 to TRBJ1-1; D call uncertain. Germline CDR1 reads MDHEN; CDR2 reads SYDVKM. This CDR3 has 12 residues. Deletions cut 6 bases from V and 8 bases from J, with 13 bases between. The CDR3 DNA is TGTGCCAGCAGGGAAGCTAGGGCGGAAGCTTTCTTT. Encoded protein: CASREARAEAFF.

This clonotype was found many times. The CDR3 bases are TGTGCCAGCAGAGGCAGAATCTCCTACGAGCAGTACTTC. Its translation is CASRGRISYEQYF. This sequence joins TRBV2 and TRBJ2-7; D unclear. Trimming shortened V by 6 bases and J by 0 bases, and 9 bases separated the two germline ends. Germline V gene lookup returns CDR1 SNHLY and CDR2 FYNNEI. The CDR3 has 13 amino acids. The full variable domain, with the rest looked up from reference TRBV2 and TRBJ2-7, is EPEVTQTPSHQVTQMGQEVILRCVPISNHLYFYWYRQILGQKVEFLVSFYNNEISEKSEIFDDQFSVERPDGSNFTLKIRSTKLEDSAMYFCASRGRISYEQYFGPGTRLTVT.

This clonotype was counted at least ten times. CDR3 amino acids: CATSRDWMGLPKDTQYF. The CDR3 coding sequence is TGTGCCACCAGCAGAGATTGGATGGGACTCCCGAAAGATACGCAGTATTTT. The chain combines TRBV15 with TRBJ2-3; perhaps TRBD2 as D (6 bases). The CDR3 totals 17 residues. V was clipped by 0 bases and J by 5 bases, with 18 bases between them. Germline V gene sequence: CDR1 LNHNV, CDR2 YYDKDF (reference sequence).

This clonotype was counted ten times or more. Here the CDR3 DNA reads TGTGCCAGCAGCTCTCCTCGCCGCTATGAAGCCGGGGCCAACGTCCTGACTTTC. As protein: CASSSPRRYEAGANVLTF. V usage is TRBV11-2 and J usage is TRBJ2-6; D not resolved. The V gene lost 4 bases and the J gene lost 4 bases, with 20 bases spanning the gap. The CDR3 covers 18 residues. Germline CDR1 and CDR2: SGHAT and FQNNGV.

There are a few counts of this clonotype. The V gene is TRBV7-9, the J gene TRBJ2-7; D not certain. V was trimmed by 2 bases and J by 1 base, leaving 6 bases between them. The CDR3 sequence is 13 residues long. Germline V gene sequence: CDR1 SEHNR, CDR2 FQNEAQ (reference sequence). This CDR3 reads CASSLSVSYEQYF. DNA for the CDR3: TGTGCCAGCAGCTTATCAGTTTCCTACGAGCAGTACTTC. Based on the CDR3 plus reference TRBV7-9 and TRBJ2-7, the full variable domain is DTGVSQNPRHKITKRGQNVTFRCDPISEHNRLYWYRQTLGQGPEFLTYFQNEAQLEKSRLLSDRFSAERPKGSFSTLEIQRTEQGDSAMYLCASSLSVSYEQYFGPGTRLTVT.

This clonotype was found many times. This chain links TRBV28 with TRBJ2-7; maybe TRBD1 (5 bases). The CDR3 is 12 amino acids. Germline V CDR1 and CDR2: MDHEN, SYDVKM. V dropped 7 bases and J dropped 7 bases, with 14 bases sitting between them. The DNA of the CDR3 is TGTGCCAGCAACTCGGCAGGGTATGAGCAGTACTTC. As protein: CASNSAGYEQYF.

This clonotype was observed a handful of times. The chain recombines TRBV3-1 with TRBJ1-4; D remains unclear. V gave up 4 bases and J gave up 14 bases, with 14 bases separating them. Germline V gene lookup returns CDR1 LGHDT and CDR2 YNNKEL (reference sequence). This CDR3 is built from 12 residues. The CDR3 coding sequence is TGTGCCAGCAGCCTCCTTGGGCAGAACCTGTTTTTT. This gives the protein CASSLLGQNLFF.

This clonotype appeared many times. The chain couples TRBV7-2 to TRBJ2-1; tentatively, D is TRBD2 (6 bases). Germline V gene lookup returns CDR1 SGHTA and CDR2 FQGNSA. The V end lost 4 bases, the J end lost 5 bases, and 9 bases lay between the germline ends. The CDR3 is 13 amino acids. The CDR3 DNA reads TGTGCCAGCAGCTCAGGAGGGGACAATGAGCAGTTCTTC. It is translated as CASSSGGDNEQFF.

This clonotype turned up a few times. This chain connects TRBV6-4 to TRBJ2-1; D might be TRBD2 (6 bases). V was clipped by 3 bases and J by 3 bases, with 12 bases between them. CDR3 length equals 15 residues. CDR1 and CDR2 (germline): MRHNA, SNTAGT. The CDR3 DNA reads as TGTGCCAGCAGTGATGGAGCGGGTGACTACAATGAGCAGTTCTTC. Its translation is CASSDGAGDYNEQFF.

This clonotype was observed a single time. A read error may account for a junction end that differs from germline. The chain joins TRBV10-3 to TRBJ1-4; no clear D gene. Germline values: CDR1 ENHRY, CDR2 SYGVKD. The CDR3 covers 14 residues. The CDR3 nucleotides read TGTGCCATCAAAGACTCGTCAACTAATGGAAAACTGTTTTTT. Translated: CAIKDSSTNGKLFF.

Ten or more counts support this clonotype. The rearrangement uses TRBV27 and TRBJ1-1; tentatively, D is TRBD1 (5 bases). The germline CDR1 and CDR2 sequences are MNHEY and SMNVEV (reference sequence). This CDR3 comprises 17 residues. Trimming cost V 5 bases and J 0 bases, with 19 bases left between them. As DNA, the CDR3 is TGTGCCAGCAGTCGCGGGGCCAGGACTGACATGAACACTGAAGCTTTCTTT. Its translation: CASSRGARTDMNTEAFF.

This clonotype was seen at least ten times. The rearrangement joins TRBV18 to TRBJ2-5, with 12 bases matching TRBD2. The J segment lost 4 bases and the V segment lost 6 bases, leaving 6 bases of the junction unmatched. This CDR3 is built from 15 residues. Germline V lookup: CDR1 KGHSH, CDR2 LQKENI. CDR3: CASSQTSGRGETQYF. The CDR3 nucleotides read TGTGCCAGCTCCCAGACTAGCGGGAGAGGAGAGACCCAGTACTTC.

This clonotype was recorded a few times. The chain couples TRBV15 to TRBJ2-5; 8 nucleotides line up with TRBD1. Germline V lookup: CDR1 LNHNV, CDR2 YYDKDF (reference sequence). This CDR3 contains 13 residues. With 7 bases clipped from V and 12 bases from J, the junction kept 13 bases outside the gene matches. Here the CDR3 DNA reads TGTGCCACCAATAAAAACAGGGGGGTACCAAAGTACTTC. Protein product: CATNKNRGVPKYF.

The V call is TRBV27, the J call TRBJ1-4; no clear D. This CDR3 is 15 amino acids long. From germline, CDR1 is MNHEY and CDR2 SMNVEV (reference sequence). Trimming cost V 2 bases and J 8 bases, with 15 bases left between them. The CDR3 DNA is TGTGCCAGCAGTTTAATAACTCCGGGCAAGGAAAAACTGTTTTTT. Protein product: CASSLITPGKEKLFF.

Comments on this clonotype: Possible read error: a much larger clone is one base away. This chain links TRBV5-1 with TRBJ1-1; D ambiguous. The length of the CDR3 is 13 residues. Germline-derived CDR1 and CDR2 are SGHRS and YFSETQ. CDR3 DNA: TGCGCCGGCAGCTTGGGGTGGGACACTGAAGCTTTCTTT. This gives the protein CAGSLGWDTEAFF.

This chain joins TRBV11-2 and TRBJ1-2; D unclear. Germline values: CDR1 SGHAT, CDR2 FQNNGV. V was cut by 5 bases and J by 3 bases, with 16 bases left in between. This CDR3 comprises 15 residues. The CDR3 DNA reads TGTGCCAGCAGCCCCGGCCCGGACGGGTACTATGGCTACACCTTC. Translating it yields CASSPGPDGYYGYTF.

This clonotype was observed at least ten times. The CDR3 coding sequence is TGTGCCAGCTCATTCTACAAGGGAGACGACTCTGAAGCTTTCTTT. Its protein product is CASSFYKGDDSEAFF. The V gene is TRBV18, the J gene TRBJ1-1; no clear D gene. V was clipped by 5 bases and J by 6 bases, with 19 bases between them. Germline V lookup: CDR1 KGHSH, CDR2 LQKENI. The CDR3 has 15 residues.

This clonotype was recorded only once. V usage is TRBV7-2 and J usage is TRBJ2-7; 11 bases fit TRBD2. Per the germline V gene, CDR1 is SGHTA and CDR2 is FQGNSA. V shed 2 bases, J shed 2 bases, and the junction held 11 bases outside the gene matches. CDR3 length: 18 residues. The CDR3 is CASSLRTITSGSPYEQYF. DNA of the CDR3: TGTGCCAGCAGCTTAAGGACCATAACTAGCGGGAGCCCCTACGAGCAGTACTTC.

This clonotype turned up a few times. The chain has TRBV9 and TRBJ2-1; D possibly corresponds to TRBD2 (8 bases). The CDR3 is made up of 15 amino acids. CDR1 is SGDLS, CDR2 YYNGEE, per germline. V was clipped by 0 bases and J by 8 bases, with 15 bases between them. CDR3 sequence (DNA): TGTGCCAGCAGCGTAGGTCCGGGAGGGGGCCATGAGCAGTTCTTC. Its translation is CASSVGPGGGHEQFF.

This clonotype was picked up many times. The J gene is TRBJ2-7, the V gene TRBV20-1; 8 bases agree with TRBD2. Per germline, CDR1 DFQATT and CDR2 SNEGSKA (reference sequence). The CDR3 sequence is 17 residues long. Trimming cost V 1 base and J 0 bases; bases outside gene matches: 11. Here the CDR3 reads CSARANPGLVYSYEQYF. CDR3 nucleotides: TGCAGTGCTAGAGCCAACCCGGGACTAGTATACTCCTACGAGCAGTACTTC.

This clonotype was counted only a few times. The chain uses TRBV14 and TRBJ1-6; 8 positions match TRBD1. Germline V gives CDR1 SGHDN, CDR2 FVKESK. The length of the CDR3 is 16 residues. The junction had 8 bases not matched to a gene; V was cut back by 3 bases and J by 7 bases. For the CDR3, the DNA is TGTGCCAGCAGCCACCTTACCGGGACAGGAAATTCACCCCTCCACTTT. It encodes CASSHLTGTGNSPLHF. The variable domain in full, with the rest retrieved from reference TRBV14 and TRBJ1-6, is EAGVTQFPSHSVIEKGQTVTLRCDPISGHDNLYWYRRVMGKEIKFLLHFVKESKQDESGMPNNRFLAERTGGTYSTLKVQPAELEDSGVYFCASSHLTGTGNSPLHFGNGTRLTVT.

The CDR3, as DNA: TGCAGCTACCAGGAGCAGGGTTCGGGCCTTTTTGGCTACACCTTC. This sequence encodes CSYQEQGSGLFGYTF. The chain uses TRBV20-1 and TRBJ1-2; TRBD1 might be the D (5 bases). The germline CDR1 and CDR2 sequences are DFQATT and SNEGSKA (reference sequence). The CDR3 contains 15 residues.

The V and J genes are TRBV5-4 and TRBJ2-7, with D possibly TRBD1 on 6 matching bases. V was shortened by 2 bases and J by 3 bases, with 9 bases between the two germline ends. The germline V gene has CDR1 SGHNT and CDR2 YYREEE (reference sequence). The CDR3 covers 13 residues. The CDR3, as DNA: TGTGCCAGCAGCTTCGGGGACAACTACGAGCAGTACTTC. The encoded protein is CASSFGDNYEQYF.

This clonotype showed up just a few times. V usage is TRBV11-2 and J usage is TRBJ1-2; tentative D call: TRBD1 (5 bases). The CDR3 is 18 residues long. CDR1 and CDR2 from the germline V gene are SGHAT and FQNNGV. Between the trimmed V and J ends, which lost 5 bases and 8 bases, there was a span of 30 bases. The CDR3, as DNA: TGTGCCAGCAGCCAGGGAGAGGGGCCGCTTGTGGGTACCGGCGGCTACACCTTC. Protein sequence: CASSQGEGPLVGTGGYTF.

A few counts support this clonotype. This sequence joins TRBV16 and TRBJ2-2, with D uncertain. CDR1 and CDR2 (germline): KGHSY, FQNENV. CDR3 length: 14 amino acids. Trimming took 3 bases from V and 4 from J, leaving 9 bases between them. The CDR3 here is CASSHNWGTGELFF. The CDR3 nucleotides read TGTGCCAGCAGCCATAATTGGGGCACCGGGGAGCTGTTTTTT.

This clonotype was picked up a small number of times. The chain carries TRBV19 and TRBJ2-1; 8 bases are shared with TRBD2. V gave up 6 bases and J gave up 5 bases; unmatched junction bases: 9. This CDR3 is built from 15 residues. Germline CDR1 is LNHDA and CDR2 is SQIVND (reference sequence). The CDR3, as DNA: TGTGCCAGTAGCCGTCTCTCGGGGGGGGACAATGAGCAGTTCTTC. Residues: CASSRLSGGDNEQFF.

The CDR3 DNA follows: TGCAGCGTTGAAGAGGGAACAGGTACAGATACGCAGTATTTT. Amino acid sequence: CSVEEGTGTDTQYF. V and J are TRBV29-1 and TRBJ2-3; the D gene is possibly TRBD1 (5 bases). Germline CDR1 is SQVTM and CDR2 is ANQGSEA. V lost 0 bases and J 3 bases, leaving 10 bases between the germline ends. The CDR3 runs 14 residues.

This clonotype has ten or more counts. This chain links TRBV20-1 with TRBJ2-1; the match to TRBD1 covers 8 bases. The CDR3 extends over 15 amino acids. From germline, CDR1 is DFQATT and CDR2 SNEGSKA (reference sequence). The V and J ends lost 3 bases and 2 bases, in that order; junction bases with no gene match: 6. The CDR3 sequence is CSARGRDRTYNEQFF. CDR3 in DNA: TGCAGTGCTAGGGGCAGGGACAGGACCTACAATGAGCAGTTCTTC.

The table lists this clonotype with many counts. The V and J genes are TRBV27 and TRBJ2-1; 8 bases agree with TRBD2. J lost 2 bases, V lost 10 bases, and 10 bases had no gene match. Germline CDR1 is MNHEY and CDR2 is SMNVEV (reference sequence). The CDR3 totals 15 residues. CDR3 sequence: CATRISGNTYNEQFF. CDR3 DNA sequence: TGTGCCACGCGCATTAGCGGGAACACCTACAATGAGCAGTTCTTC.